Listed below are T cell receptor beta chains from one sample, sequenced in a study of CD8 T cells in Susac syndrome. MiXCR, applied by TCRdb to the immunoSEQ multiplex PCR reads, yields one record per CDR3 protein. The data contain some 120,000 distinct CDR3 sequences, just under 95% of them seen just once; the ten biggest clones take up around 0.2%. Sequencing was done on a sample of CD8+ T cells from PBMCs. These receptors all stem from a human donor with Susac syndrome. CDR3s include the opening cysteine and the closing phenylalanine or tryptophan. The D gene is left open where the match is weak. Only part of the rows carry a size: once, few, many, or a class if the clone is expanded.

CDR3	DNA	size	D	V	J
CASSSLPTSGPYEQYF	TGTGCCAGCAGTTCCCTACCGACTAGCGGCCCCTACGAGCAGTACTTC	NA	TRBD2	TRBV28	TRBJ2-7
CASSQDLAGQETQYF	TGCGCCAGCAGCCAAGATTTGGCAGGGCAAGAGACCCAGTACTTC	few	NA	TRBV4-3	TRBJ2-5
CSASGQQQETQYF	TGCAGTGCTTCGGGACAACAGCAAGAGACCCAGTACTTC	NA	NA	TRBV20-1	TRBJ2-5
CASRGSGSFGELFF	TGTGCCAGTCGGGGGAGCGGGAGTTTCGGGGAGCTGTTTTTT	NA	TRBD2	TRBV12-3/TRBV12-4	TRBJ2-2
CSARDQGGRADTQYF	TGCAGTGCTAGAGATCAAGGCGGGAGGGCAGATACGCAGTATTTT	once	TRBD2	TRBV20-1	TRBJ2-3
CASSLRGLTEAFF	TGTGCCAGTAGTCTCCGCGGTTTGACTGAAGCTTTCTTT	NA	NA	TRBV27	TRBJ1-1
CSAREAGTGETQYF	TGCAGTGCTAGAGAGGCGGGGACGGGGGAGACCCAGTACTTC	NA	NA	TRBV20-1	TRBJ2-5
CASSYPRKGESGYTF	TGTGCCAGCAGTTACCCACGTAAAGGGGAGAGTGGCTACACCTTC	NA	NA	TRBV6-5	TRBJ1-2
CASSQESGELFF	TGTGCCAGCAGCCAAGAAAGCGGGGAGCTGTTTTTT	NA	NA	TRBV3-1	TRBJ2-2
CASTPLNQAYNEQFF	TGTGCCAGCACCCCCCTCAATCAGGCTTACAATGAGCAGTTCTTC	NA	NA	TRBV12-3/TRBV12-4	TRBJ2-1
CSANRDLAKNIQYF	TGCAGTGCTAACAGGGACCTAGCCAAAAACATTCAGTACTTC	NA	NA	TRBV20-1	TRBJ2-4
CAWSLPGQGLPQHF	TGTGCCTGGTCCCTTCCGGGACAGGGTTTGCCCCAGCATTTT	NA	TRBD1	TRBV30	TRBJ1-5
CASNNLAGGSPLHF	TGTGCCAGCAACAACCTCGCAGGGGGTTCACCCCTCCACTTT	NA	TRBD1	TRBV25-1	TRBJ1-6
CASSQEGQIQETQYF	TGTGCCAGCAGCCAAGAGGGACAGATCCAAGAGACCCAGTACTTC	NA	TRBD1	TRBV3-1	TRBJ2-5
CASSLDSDREKLFF	TGTGCCAGCAGCTTAGACTCCGATCGGGAAAAACTGTTTTTT	NA	NA	TRBV5-6	TRBJ1-4
CAISESGDSYEQYF	TGTGCCATCAGTGAGTCCGGGGATTCCTACGAGCAGTACTTC	NA	NA	TRBV10-3	TRBJ2-7
CASSSGGPSSNQPQHF	TGTGCCAGCAGCTCAGGGGGACCGAGTAGCAATCAGCCCCAGCATTTT	NA	TRBD1	TRBV9	TRBJ1-5
CASREPVVRTGELFF	TGTGCCAGCAGGGAACCTGTCGTGCGAACCGGGGAGCTGTTTTTT	NA	NA	TRBV2	TRBJ2-2
CASRSNLGPGVDEAFF	TGTGCCAGCAGGTCAAACCTGGGGCCCGGGGTCGATGAAGCTTTCTTT	NA	NA	TRBV9	TRBJ1-1
CASSSSGLGDEQFF	TGTGCCAGCAGCTCCTCAGGACTAGGGGATGAGCAGTTCTTC	NA	TRBD2	TRBV7-3	TRBJ2-1
CSARAPNTGELFF	TGCAGTGCTCGAGCGCCAAACACCGGGGAGCTGTTTTTT	NA	NA	TRBV20-1	TRBJ2-2
CASGLRGLLAENTGELFF	TGTGCTAGTGGTTTGAGGGGGTTATTAGCGGAGAACACCGGGGAGCTGTTTTTT	NA	NA	TRBV12-5	TRBJ2-2
CASSQVKEFTYEQYF	TGTGCCAGCAGCCAAGTGAAGGAATTTACTTACGAGCAGTACTTC	NA	NA	TRBV4-2	TRBJ2-7
CASSLGLAGNEQFF	TGTGCCAGCAGCTTGGGACTAGCGGGCAATGAGCAGTTCTTC	NA	TRBD2	TRBV5-6	TRBJ2-1
CASTVTTQQGEETQYF	TGCGCCAGCACAGTTACTACGCAGCAGGGGGAAGAGACCCAGTACTTC	NA	TRBD1	TRBV4-1	TRBJ2-5
CASSVEAGNYGYTF	TGTGCCAGCAGCGTAGAGGCAGGAAACTATGGCTACACCTTC	once	NA	TRBV9	TRBJ1-2
CASSYGIADPDEQYF	TGTGCCAGCAGTTACGGTATAGCGGACCCTGACGAGCAGTACTTC	NA	NA	TRBV6-2/TRBV6-3	TRBJ2-7
CATKHPWGTEAFF	TGTGCCACTAAACATCCTTGGGGCACTGAAGCTTTCTTT	NA	NA	TRBV6-7	TRBJ1-1